This T cell receptor beta chain appears in the sequencing data of a study of T-cell memory formation after mild COVID-19 (dated by TCRdb to the early 2020s). Turning to the overall study: TCR sequence clusters from the two donors were found to be largely donor specific. In a couple of donors, T-cell clones that expanded and contracted after mild COVID-19 were tracked by sequencing TCRalpha and TCRbeta repertoires over time. The cohort comprised two young, previously healthy adult volunteers, one female and one male. Results the study describes overall, beyond this receptor: Contracting CD4+ clones were found mainly in CM and EM memory subsets, while CD8+ clones were enriched in EMRA. Only a couple of mild cases were covered in the study, and larger cohorts including severe cases with pre-infection samples were considered necessary. SARS-CoV-2 specificity was not confirmed for the second-wave clones peaking on day 37. Some responding clones were detected in pre-infection memory, suggesting pre-existing cross-reactive memory T cells joined the SARS-CoV-2 response. Clones that contracted from day 15 to 85 showed balanced CD4/CD8 phenotypes, whereas a second wave of clones that expanded from day 15 to 37 leaned towards CD4+.

The cysteine opens and the phenylalanine closes a CDR3 of 16 amino acids. The DNA shown is the 48-base CDR3, in frame from base 1. The junction shows trimming of 4 bases on V and 0 bases on J, and the gene matches do not reach 8 bases of it. Taken from the germline V gene, the CDR1 and CDR2 loops are SGDLS and YYNGEE. TCRdb lists the instrument as Illumina NovaSeq 6000. TCRalpha and TCRbeta cDNA libraries were built by 5'RACE with constant-segment primers, adding sample barcodes and unique molecular identifiers. RNA was extracted from every sample with Trizol reagent. Libraries were amplified in two PCR steps, with a second sample barcode and Illumina TruSeq adapters added in the second step. The libraries were sequenced on an Illumina NovaSeq using 2 x 150 bp paired-end reads. In the paper's pipeline: Reads were demultiplexed and collapsed into UMI-guided consensus sequences with migec v1.2.7. Using mixcr v2.1.11, the UMI consensuses were aligned to TRA and TRB V and J templates and assembled into clonotypes. A clonotype was counted as expanded or contracted only when both edgeR and NoisET called the clonotype significant, with the noise models trained on biological replicates. For edgeR calls, a false discovery rate-adjusted p below 0.01 and a log2 fold-change threshold of 1 were applied. As an exploratory analysis of dynamics, max-normalized trajectories of the 1000 most abundant clonotypes were examined by PCA with hierarchical clustering. The CD4 or CD8 phenotype of responding clones was assigned using the separately sequenced CD4+ and CD8+ repertoires. TCRdb cleaned the public reads at Q25 with fastp, built clones with MiXCR and kept in-frame beta chains. Rows merge per CDR3 protein into single entries with the most common DNA and genes. The V and J calls were determined by TCRdb, not by the authors. The sample has fewer than 650,000 distinct CDR3 sequences on record, around a sixth of them singletons. The top ten hold about 8.6% of the sample.

As regards this clonotype: Its antigen target is currently unknown. No quality values exist for individual bases; no much larger clone is one base distant.

PBMCs were isolated by Ficoll-Paque density gradient centrifugation. The chain is encoded by TRBV9 joined to TRBJ1-1; TRBD1 fits 8 bases in the junction. Sequences were obtained from PBMCs or a T cell subset sorted from them (not recorded which). The receptor was derived from an adult woman who had mild COVID-19 (a few samples of this study predate the infection). The sample titles of this study are shuffled in the database, so cell type and time point are left out; the donor was told from shared clones. The nucleotide sequence reads as follows: TGTGCCAGCAGCCCCACCCGACAGGGGCTGAACACTGAAGCTTTCTTT. The resulting protein is CASSPTRQGLNTEAFF.